The 18 T cell receptor beta chains below all came from one sample that was sequenced in a study of graft-versus-host responses after intestinal transplantation. Their recognized antigens are unknown. Repertoires were generated with immunoSEQ multiplex PCR, while TCRdb's copy carries only in-frame clones and drops some. The repertoire holds 100,000 or so clones, with roughly nine tenths as singletons. The source was unstimulated CD4+ T cells sorted from spleen or lymph node cells, collected before transplant. These receptors were collected from a human donor who was the organ donor for an intestinal transplant.

The chain employs TRBV2 and TRBJ2-3, with 9 bases matching TRBD2. The length of the CDR3 is 18 residues. CDR1 is SNHLY and CDR2 is FYNNEI in the germline V gene. V shed 2 bases and J 0 bases; nucleotides not matched to a gene: 9. CDR3 DNA sequence: TGTGCCAGCAGTGAAAGGGTAGCGGGGGTTACTAGCACAGATACGCAGTATTTT. Its translation: CASSERVAGVTSTDTQYF.

This clone was observed a few times. This CDR3 is CASSEEGAINSPLHF. The CDR3 DNA reads TGTGCCAGCAGTGAGGAGGGGGCGATTAATTCACCCCTCCACTTT. The chain is built from TRBV6-4 and TRBJ1-6; 7 bases agree with TRBD1. In germline, CDR1 is MRHNA, CDR2 SNTAGT. The length of the CDR3 is 15 residues. Trimming cost V 3 bases and J 6 bases; bases outside gene matches: 5.

The chain joins TRBV20-1 to TRBJ1-4, with D unresolved. V lost 6 bases and J lost 4, with 6 bases in between. Per the germline V gene, CDR1 is DFQATT and CDR2 is SNEGSKA (reference sequence). The CDR3 length is 11 residues. The chain's CDR3 is CSAAINEKLFF. The CDR3 coding sequence is TGCAGTGCAGCGATTAATGAAAAACTGTTTTTT.

This chain joins TRBV4-1 and TRBJ2-2, with D unresolved. Germline V CDR1 and CDR2: MGHRA, YSYEKL. The germline V and J ends were trimmed by 0 bases and 5 bases, with 10 bases remaining between them. The CDR3 length is 15 residues. The CDR3 DNA reads as TGCGCCAGCAGCCAAGAGGAACGGATTACCGGGGAGCTGTTTTTT. Translating gives CASSQEERITGELFF.

This chain links TRBV4-1 with TRBJ2-5; 8 bases are a match to TRBD2. The junction had 10 bases not matched to a gene; V was cut back by 5 bases and J by 5 bases. Germline V gene lookup returns CDR1 MGHRA and CDR2 YSYEKL. The CDR3 has 15 residues. The CDR3 DNA reads TGCGCCAGCAGCGAATCGGGACTAGTTGTCGAGACCCAGTACTTC. It yields the protein CASSESGLVVETQYF.

This clone was seen a single time. The chain is built from TRBV30 and TRBJ1-4, with unresolved D. Trimming stripped 8 bases from V and 8 bases from J, with 18 bases between. This CDR3 is built from 13 residues. CDR1 is GTSNPN, CDR2 SVGIG, per germline (reference sequence). The CDR3 loop is CASSDGLGEKLFF. CDR3 nucleotide sequence: TGTGCCAGCTCGGACGGTTTAGGGGAAAAACTGTTTTTT. The full variable domain, with the rest looked up from reference TRBV30 and TRBJ1-4, is SQTIHQWPATLVQPVGSPLSLECTVEGTSNPNLYWYRQAAGRGLQLLFYSVGIGQISSEVPQNLSASRPQDRQFILSSKKLLLSDSGFYLCASSDGLGEKLFFGSGTQLSVL.

The rearrangement joins TRBV5-4 to TRBJ2-7; D is perhaps TRBD1 (6 bases). The CDR3 sequence is 14 residues long. The germline V gene has CDR1 SGHNT and CDR2 YYREEE (reference sequence). V was trimmed by 4 bases and J by 1 base, leaving 12 bases between them. The CDR3 here is CASSHRTASYEQYF. The DNA for the CDR3 is TGTGCCAGCAGCCACAGGACAGCTTCCTACGAGCAGTACTTC.

In its sample, this clone was seen a few times. The junction and the germline gene differ at one end; a read error may be behind it. The gene calls are TRBV5-5 and TRBJ1-5, with a weak D call TRBD1 (5 bases). The germline V gene has CDR1 SGHKS and CDR2 YYEKEE (reference sequence). The CDR3 contains 15 residues. CDR3 sequence reads: CASRLGDSGNQPQHF. As DNA, the CDR3 is TGTGCCAGCAGATTGGGGGATTCGGGCAATCAGCCCCAGCATTTT.

This chain connects TRBV28 to TRBJ2-7, with a weak D call TRBD2 (6 bases). CDR3 length: 15 residues. V lost 2 bases to trimming and J lost 2 bases, with 13 bases between them. Looked up from germline, CDR1 is MDHEN and CDR2 is SYDVKM. For the CDR3, the DNA is TGTGCCAGCAGTTTAGTGCGGGGACCCGCCTACGAGCAGTACTTC. This gives the protein CASSLVRGPAYEQYF.

This clone was detected a few times. This chain connects TRBV30 to TRBJ1-5; 8 bases are shared with TRBD1. V dropped 3 bases and J dropped 0; count of bases not matched to a gene: 1. CDR3 length: 14 amino acids. Germline CDR1 reads GTSNPN; CDR2 reads SVGIG (reference sequence). CDR3 residues: CAWSGQGSNQPQHF. CDR3 in DNA: TGTGCCTGGAGCGGACAGGGTAGCAATCAGCCCCAGCATTTT.

V usage is TRBV5-4 and J usage is TRBJ2-2, with D unclear. The germline CDR1 and CDR2 sequences are SGHNT and YYREEE (reference sequence). The V end lost 4 bases, the J end lost 1 base, and 14 bases lay between the germline ends. This CDR3 contains 16 residues. The CDR3 bases are TGTGCCAGCAGCGCCCGGGTGGCACGGAACACCGGGGAGCTGTTTTTT. This codes for CASSARVARNTGELFF.

This chain uses TRBV5-5 with TRBJ1-2, with D possibly matching TRBD1 (5 bases). This CDR3 spans 14 amino acids. The germline V gene encodes CDR1 SGHKS and CDR2 YYEKEE (reference sequence). Trimming left V 0 bases short and J 2 bases short, with 8 bases between. This CDR3 is CASSLAGHNYGYTF. DNA of the CDR3: TGTGCCAGCAGCTTGGCTGGACACAACTATGGCTACACCTTC. Variable domain in full (rest from reference TRBV5-5 and TRBJ1-2): DAGVTQSPTHLIKTRGQQVTLRCSPISGHKSVSWYQQVLGQGPQFIFQYYEKEERGRGNFPDRFSARQFPNYSSELNVNALLLGDSALYLCASSLAGHNYGYTFGSGTRLTVV.

The chain links TRBV6-5 to TRBJ2-3; D might be TRBD2 (6 bases). V was trimmed by 3 bases and J by 1 base, leaving 11 bases between them. CDR1 and CDR2 from the germline V gene are MNHEY and SVGAGI. There are 15 residues in the CDR3. CDR3 loop: CASSYLPGGTDTQYF. DNA for the CDR3: TGTGCCAGCAGTTATCTTCCGGGAGGCACAGATACGCAGTATTTT.

This chain connects TRBV6-5 to TRBJ1-2; D possibly corresponds to TRBD1 (6 bases). The CDR3 runs to 13 residues. The germline CDR1 and CDR2 sequences are MNHEY and SVGAGI. Trimming stripped 6 bases from V and 3 bases from J, with 11 bases between. The CDR3 nucleotides read TGTGCCAGCAGGAAACAGGGTGACTATGGCTACACCTTC. Protein sequence: CASRKQGDYGYTF.

The genes are TRBV30 and TRBJ1-3; possible D gene TRBD1, 6 bases. This CDR3 is 15 amino acids long. V was trimmed by 3 bases and J by 1 base, leaving 13 bases between them. The V gene's germline CDR1 is GTSNPN and CDR2 SVGIG (reference sequence). The CDR3 nucleotides are TGTGCCTGGAGATCCCGAGGGGGGTCTGGAAACACCATATATTTT. Its protein product is CAWRSRGGSGNTIYF.

This chain connects TRBV7-9 to TRBJ2-7; a weak D match, TRBD2 (6 bases). V lost 3 bases to trimming and J lost 4 bases, with 19 bases between them. This CDR3 region has 16 residues. Germline loops: CDR1 SEHNR, CDR2 FQNEAQ (reference sequence). CDR3 in amino acids: CASSFPPGTSRYEQYF. CDR3 coding DNA: TGTGCCAGCAGCTTTCCTCCCGGGACTTCCCGTTACGAGCAGTACTTC. The full variable domain, its missing parts supplied by reference TRBV7-9 and TRBJ2-7, is DTGVSQNPRHKITKRGQNVTFRCDPISEHNRLYWYRQTLGQGPEFLTYFQNEAQLEKSRLLSDRFSAERPKGSFSTLEIQRTEQGDSAMYLCASSFPPGTSRYEQYFGPGTRLTVT.

This sequence joins TRBV9 and TRBJ1-6; D not certain. V lost 2 bases to trimming and J lost 5 bases, with 8 bases between them. Germline V gives CDR1 SGDLS, CDR2 YYNGEE. This CDR3 has 14 residues. CDR3 bases: TGTGCCAGCAGCGTTGCGGAGCATAATTCACCCCTCCACTTT. It yields the protein CASSVAEHNSPLHF.

The chain employs TRBV30 and TRBJ1-2; D is uncertain. Deletions cut 5 bases from V and 5 bases from J, with 15 bases between. From germline, CDR1 is GTSNPN and CDR2 SVGIG (reference sequence). The CDR3 sequence is 13 residues long. The CDR3 spells CAWALGSVYGYTF. CDR3 nucleotide sequence: TGTGCCTGGGCCCTCGGATCGGTTTATGGCTACACCTTC. Full variable domain (missing parts from reference TRBV30 and TRBJ1-2): SQTIHQWPATLVQPVGSPLSLECTVEGTSNPNLYWYRQAAGRGLQLLFYSVGIGQISSEVPQNLSASRPQDRQFILSSKKLLLSDSGFYLCAWALGSVYGYTFGSGTRLTVV.